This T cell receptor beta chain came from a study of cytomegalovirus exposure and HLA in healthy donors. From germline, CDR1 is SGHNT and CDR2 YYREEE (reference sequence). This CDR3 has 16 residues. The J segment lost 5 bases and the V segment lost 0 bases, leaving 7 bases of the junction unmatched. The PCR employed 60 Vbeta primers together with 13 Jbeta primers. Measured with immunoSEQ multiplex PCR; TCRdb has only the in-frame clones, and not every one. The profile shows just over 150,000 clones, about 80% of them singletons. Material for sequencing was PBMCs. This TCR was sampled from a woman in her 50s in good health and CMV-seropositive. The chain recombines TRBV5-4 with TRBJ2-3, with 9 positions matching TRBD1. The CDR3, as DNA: TGTGCCAGCAGCTTGGCCCAAGGACAGGGGTTAGATACGCAGTATTTT. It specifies CASSLAQGQGLDTQYF.